This is a list of T cell receptor beta chains from one sample in a study of tumor-infiltrating lymphocytes in oesophageal squamous cell carcinoma. TCRdb used MiXCR to reprocess the PCR reads, holding one entry per CDR3 protein. The sample has over 8,000 distinct CDR3 sequences; about 64% are singletons. Sequencing used esophageal tumor tissue. These receptors all come from a female donor with esophageal squamous cell carcinoma. Each CDR3 is given with its conserved first and last residue. D genes are given only for firm matches. A clone size is listed for some rows: how often the clone was seen (once, few, many), or a class if it is expanded.

abundance: .; v_gene: TRBV7-2; d_gene: .; j_gene: TRBJ1-4; CDR3nt: TGTGCCAGCAGCCGCGCCGGGACAACTAATGAAAAACTGTTTTTT; CDR3aa: CASSRAGTTNEKLFF
abundance: many; v_gene: TRBV7-6; d_gene: .; j_gene: TRBJ2-1; CDR3nt: TGTGCCAGCAGCTTAGGGGGCGGGGGACACTCCTACAATGAGCAGTTCTTC; CDR3aa: CASSLGGGGHSYNEQFF
abundance: .; v_gene: TRBV6-6; d_gene: TRBD2; j_gene: TRBJ2-1; CDR3nt: TGTGCCAGCAGTTACTCCGGGACTAGCGGCTCCTACAATGAGCAGTTCTTC; CDR3aa: CASSYSGTSGSYNEQFF
abundance: .; v_gene: TRBV7-2; d_gene: TRBD1; j_gene: TRBJ2-1; CDR3nt: TGTGCCAGCAGCTCAAACAGGGGGCTGGGCAATGAGCAGTTCTTC; CDR3aa: CASSSNRGLGNEQFF
abundance: few; v_gene: TRBV27; d_gene: .; j_gene: TRBJ1-2; CDR3nt: TGTGCCAGCAGTTTAAATTCCGGCTGGAGTGGCTACACCTTC; CDR3aa: CASSLNSGWSGYTF
abundance: few; v_gene: TRBV16; d_gene: .; j_gene: TRBJ1-2; CDR3nt: TGTGCCAGCAGTCCGGACATAACTAACTATGGCTACACCTTC; CDR3aa: CASSPDITNYGYTF
abundance: few; v_gene: TRBV7-6; d_gene: .; j_gene: TRBJ2-2; CDR3nt: TGTGCCAGCAGCTTAGGTACCCGGGGCACCGGGGAGCTGTTTTTT; CDR3aa: CASSLGTRGTGELFF
abundance: once; v_gene: TRBV7-8; d_gene: .; j_gene: TRBJ2-7; CDR3nt: TGTGCCAGCAGCGGTACCTCACAGGGAACCTCACCCCTCCACTTC; CDR3aa: CASSGTSQGTSPLHF
abundance: once; v_gene: TRBV7-2; d_gene: .; j_gene: TRBJ1-3; CDR3nt: TGTGCCAGCAGCTTATGGGGAAGCTCTGGAAACACCATATATTTT; CDR3aa: CASSLWGSSGNTIYF
abundance: .; v_gene: TRBV7-2; d_gene: .; j_gene: TRBJ2-7; CDR3nt: TGTGCCAGCAGCGTACGGATCGACTCCTACGAGCAGTACTTC; CDR3aa: CASSVRIDSYEQYF
abundance: many; v_gene: TRBV12-3/TRBV12-4; d_gene: .; j_gene: TRBJ1-6; CDR3nt: TGTGCCAGCAGTTTGGACCGGAATAATTCACCCCTCCACTTT; CDR3aa: CASSLDRNNSPLHF
abundance: few; v_gene: TRBV7-2; d_gene: TRBD2; j_gene: TRBJ2-1; CDR3nt: TGTGCCAGCAGCCCCTTTAGGCGGGAGGTGGAGCAGTTCTTC; CDR3aa: CASSPFRREVEQFF
abundance: .; v_gene: TRBV6-6; d_gene: TRBD1; j_gene: TRBJ2-1; CDR3nt: TGTGCCAGCAGTTACTATGGTCAGGGGGCCTACAATGAGCAGTTCTTC; CDR3aa: CASSYYGQGAYNEQFF
abundance: once; v_gene: TRBV7-9; d_gene: .; j_gene: TRBJ2-5; CDR3nt: TGTGCCAGCAGCTTAGCGGGAGGGGGAGAGACCCAGTACTTC; CDR3aa: CASSLAGGGETQYF
abundance: .; v_gene: TRBV6-4; d_gene: TRBD2; j_gene: TRBJ2-1; CDR3nt: TGTGCCAGCAGTGATTGGGCGGGGGGGTACAATGAGCAGTTCTTC; CDR3aa: CASSDWAGGYNEQFF
abundance: .; v_gene: TRBV7-3; d_gene: TRBD2; j_gene: TRBJ2-1; CDR3nt: TGTGCCAGCAGCTTTGGTCACGGACTAGCGGGAGGAGGGGAGCAGTTCTTC; CDR3aa: CASSFGHGLAGGGEQFF
abundance: .; v_gene: TRBV5-5; d_gene: .; j_gene: TRBJ1-1; CDR3nt: TGTGCCAGCAGCTTTAGAGTAGTGGGGACTGAAGCTTTCTTT; CDR3aa: CASSFRVVGTEAFF
abundance: .; v_gene: TRBV7-8; d_gene: .; j_gene: TRBJ2-3; CDR3nt: TGTGCCAGCAGCTTTCTCGGGTATCCTAGCACAGATACGCAGTATTTT; CDR3aa: CASSFLGYPSTDTQYF
abundance: .; v_gene: TRBV28; d_gene: TRBD1; j_gene: TRBJ1-5; CDR3nt: TGTGCCAGCAGAGAGGGACAGCGATTAAATCAGCCCCAGCATTTT; CDR3aa: CASREGQRLNQPQHF
abundance: .; v_gene: TRBV20-1; d_gene: .; j_gene: TRBJ1-2; CDR3nt: TGCAGTGCTAGGGCAACAGGTTACTATGGCTACACCTTC; CDR3aa: CSARATGYYGYTF
abundance: few; v_gene: TRBV7-2; d_gene: .; j_gene: TRBJ2-5; CDR3nt: TGTGCCAGCATCGATTCTACTACGGCCCAAGAGACCCAGTACTTC; CDR3aa: CASIDSTTAQETQYF
abundance: .; v_gene: TRBV7-3; d_gene: TRBD2; j_gene: TRBJ2-2; CDR3nt: TGTGCCAGCAGCTTGGGACTAGCGGGAGACGGGGAGCTGTTTTTT; CDR3aa: CASSLGLAGDGELFF
abundance: few; v_gene: TRBV6-6; d_gene: TRBD2; j_gene: TRBJ2-3; CDR3nt: TGTGCCAGCAGTTACCGGGGACTAGCGGGATACACAGATACGCAGTATTTT; CDR3aa: CASSYRGLAGYTDTQYF
abundance: .; v_gene: TRBV12-3/TRBV12-4; d_gene: .; j_gene: TRBJ1-1; CDR3nt: TGTGCCAGCAGCCAGGGGTCATTCACTGAAGCTTTCTTT; CDR3aa: CASSQGSFTEAFF
abundance: .; v_gene: TRBV12-3/TRBV12-4; d_gene: .; j_gene: TRBJ2-1; CDR3nt: TGTGCCACTAAAGATGAGCAGTTCTTC; CDR3aa: CATKDEQFF
abundance: .; v_gene: TRBV6-6; d_gene: TRBD1; j_gene: TRBJ2-4; CDR3nt: TGTGCCAGTACAGGGGGCTCCCTAGCCAAAAACATTCAGTACTTC; CDR3aa: CASTGGSLAKNIQYF
abundance: many; v_gene: TRBV7-2; d_gene: TRBD2; j_gene: TRBJ2-5; CDR3nt: TGTGCCAGCACTTTTACGGGGGGAGAGACCCAGTACTTC; CDR3aa: CASTFTGGETQYF
abundance: few; v_gene: TRBV11-2; d_gene: .; j_gene: TRBJ2-7; CDR3nt: TGTGCCAGCAGGATAGGAGACGAGCAGTACTTC; CDR3aa: CASRIGDEQYF
abundance: .; v_gene: TRBV19; d_gene: TRBD2; j_gene: TRBJ2-5; CDR3nt: TGTGCCAGTAGTATGCGTCCTAGCGGGAGGGTCAATGAGCAGTACTTC; CDR3aa: CASSMRPSGRVNEQYF
abundance: .; v_gene: TRBV11-2; d_gene: .; j_gene: TRBJ2-5; CDR3nt: TGTGCCAGCAGCTTAGTGAGGCGAGGCGGCGAACTACAAGAGACCCAGTACTTC; CDR3aa: CASSLVRRGGELQETQYF
abundance: .; v_gene: TRBV27; d_gene: TRBD1; j_gene: TRBJ2-7; CDR3nt: TGTGCCAGCAGTTCGGGACAGGAGGCCTACGAGCAGTACTTC; CDR3aa: CASSSGQEAYEQYF
abundance: .; v_gene: TRBV7-2; d_gene: .; j_gene: TRBJ2-3; CDR3nt: TGTGCCAGCAGCTTCCGTCCGAACCACGATACGCAGTATTTT; CDR3aa: CASSFRPNHDTQYF
abundance: many; v_gene: TRBV28; d_gene: TRBD1; j_gene: TRBJ2-7; CDR3nt: TGTGCCAGCAGCCACGGGACAGGGGCCGGCTACGAGCAGTACTTC; CDR3aa: CASSHGTGAGYEQYF
abundance: many; v_gene: TRBV28; d_gene: TRBD1; j_gene: TRBJ2-7; CDR3nt: TGTGCCAGCAGTCCCCGTACCGCCGGGACAGCCCAGCACTACGAGCAGTACTTC; CDR3aa: CASSPRTAGTAQHYEQYF
abundance: .; v_gene: TRBV7-6; d_gene: TRBD1; j_gene: TRBJ2-7; CDR3nt: TGTGCCAGCAGCTTCGGACAGGGATACGAGCAGTACTTC; CDR3aa: CASSFGQGYEQYF
abundance: .; v_gene: TRBV7-2; d_gene: TRBD2; j_gene: TRBJ2-5; CDR3nt: TGTGCCAGCAACTTATTGCCGGGAGGAACCCAGTACTTC; CDR3aa: CASNLLPGGTQYF
abundance: few; v_gene: TRBV6-5; d_gene: .; j_gene: TRBJ2-1; CDR3nt: TGTGCCAGCAGCCACGGGGGCGGACTCAGTTCCAATGAGCAGTTCTTC; CDR3aa: CASSHGGGLSSNEQFF
abundance: .; v_gene: TRBV20-1; d_gene: .; j_gene: TRBJ2-3; CDR3nt: TGCAGTGCTAAGACTCCCGAAGGCGATACGCAGTATTTT; CDR3aa: CSAKTPEGDTQYF
abundance: .; v_gene: TRBV10-2; d_gene: TRBD1; j_gene: TRBJ2-2; CDR3nt: TGCGCCAGCAGCACAGGGGCAGCCGGGGAGCTGTTTTTT; CDR3aa: CASSTGAAGELFF
abundance: .; v_gene: TRBV11-2; d_gene: TRBD1; j_gene: TRBJ2-5; CDR3nt: TGTGCCAGCAGCTTACTCCGGACAGGGGAGGAGACCCAGTACTTC; CDR3aa: CASSLLRTGEETQYF
abundance: few; v_gene: TRBV6-1; d_gene: .; j_gene: TRBJ2-1; CDR3nt: TGTGCCAGCAGTGTGGACACGAGCTCCTACAATGAGCAGTTCTTC; CDR3aa: CASSVDTSSYNEQFF
abundance: .; v_gene: TRBV7-2; d_gene: .; j_gene: TRBJ1-2; CDR3nt: TGTGCCAGCAGCTTATTGTCAGTTCCTAACTATGGCTACACCTTC; CDR3aa: CASSLLSVPNYGYTF
abundance: .; v_gene: TRBV7-8; d_gene: TRBD2; j_gene: TRBJ2-5; CDR3nt: TGTGCCAGCAGCTTCCCGGGACTAGCGGGAGGAGAGACCCAGTACTTC; CDR3aa: CASSFPGLAGGETQYF
abundance: .; v_gene: TRBV12-5; d_gene: TRBD1; j_gene: TRBJ1-2; CDR3nt: TGTGCTAGTGGTTTGGTGGCCGCCGGGACAGGGGGCTTTTCTAACTATGGCTACACCTTC; CDR3aa: CASGLVAAGTGGFSNYGYTF
abundance: .; v_gene: TRBV7-8; d_gene: TRBD1; j_gene: TRBJ2-5; CDR3nt: TGTGCCAGCAGCCGACTCCCAGGACAGGGTTGGGAGACCCAGTACTTC; CDR3aa: CASSRLPGQGWETQYF
abundance: .; v_gene: TRBV24-1; d_gene: .; j_gene: TRBJ2-1; CDR3nt: TGTGCCACCAGTGATGCCTCAGGGAGCTCCTACAATGAGCAGTTCTTC; CDR3aa: CATSDASGSSYNEQFF
abundance: .; v_gene: TRBV7-8; d_gene: .; j_gene: TRBJ2-7; CDR3nt: TGTGCCAGCAGCCCCTACTACGAGCAGTACTTC; CDR3aa: CASSPYYEQYF
abundance: .; v_gene: TRBV28; d_gene: .; j_gene: TRBJ1-2; CDR3nt: TGTGCCAGCAGTTTAGGGTCACAGGGATGGTATGGCTACACCTTC; CDR3aa: CASSLGSQGWYGYTF
abundance: few; v_gene: TRBV12-3/TRBV12-4; d_gene: TRBD2; j_gene: TRBJ2-2; CDR3nt: TGTGCCAGCAGTTCCCCGCTAGCGGGAGGCCACACCGGGGAGCTGTTTTTT; CDR3aa: CASSSPLAGGHTGELFF
abundance: .; v_gene: TRBV7-2; d_gene: .; j_gene: TRBJ2-1; CDR3nt: TGTGCCAGCAGCCGGGACCGTCGTTCCTACAATGAGCAGTTCTTC; CDR3aa: CASSRDRRSYNEQFF
abundance: few; v_gene: TRBV28; d_gene: TRBD2; j_gene: TRBJ2-5; CDR3nt: TGTGCCAGCAGTCCACCGACTAGCGGGGGAGGGACCCAGTACTTC; CDR3aa: CASSPPTSGGGTQYF
abundance: few; v_gene: TRBV7-2; d_gene: TRBD2; j_gene: TRBJ2-1; CDR3nt: TGTGCCAGCAGCTTTATGACTAGCGGGATTAATGAGCAGTTCTTC; CDR3aa: CASSFMTSGINEQFF
abundance: .; v_gene: TRBV7-8; d_gene: .; j_gene: TRBJ2-1; CDR3nt: TGTGCCAGCAGCTCCGTCCGGGGTGGTTCAAGGTACAATGAGCAGTTCTTC; CDR3aa: CASSSVRGGSRYNEQFF
abundance: many; v_gene: TRBV19; d_gene: TRBD2; j_gene: TRBJ2-5; CDR3nt: TGTGCCAGTAGTGTGGGACTACAAGAGACCCAGTACTTC; CDR3aa: CASSVGLQETQYF
abundance: many; v_gene: TRBV6-1; d_gene: .; j_gene: TRBJ1-5; CDR3nt: TGTGCCAGCACCGCAAGCGGATTGATCCAGCATTTT; CDR3aa: CASTASGLIQHF